The rows below give T cell receptor beta chains drawn from one sample of a study of OX40 agonist ivuxolimab in advanced cancers. The table came from immunoSEQ multiplex PCR; TCRdb's copy has only in-frame clones and leaves some out. Of about 54,000 clones listed, roughly four fifths were seen once; the top ten hold roughly 1.2%. Sequencing used CD4+ or CD8+ T cells sorted from blood, obtained in a trial of the OX40 agonist ivuxolimab. These receptors all stem from an adult with an advanced solid tumor such as melanoma, head and neck, liver or kidney cancer. CDR3s include the opening cysteine and the closing phenylalanine or tryptophan. The D gene is left open where the match is weak. For some rows the clone size is stated as once, few or many, or as a class when expanded; others skip it.

d_call: -
j_call: TRBJ2-7
v_call: TRBV20-1
clone_size: -
cdr3_aa: CSARAQGEQYF
cdr3_nt: TGCAGTGCTAGAGCTCAAGGGGAGCAGTACTTC

d_call: -
j_call: TRBJ2-7
v_call: TRBV30
clone_size: few
cdr3_aa: CAWSRGRATTYEQYF
cdr3_nt: TGTGCCTGGAGTCGGGGGCGGGCGACCACCTACGAGCAGTACTTC

d_call: TRBD1
j_call: TRBJ1-3
v_call: TRBV28
clone_size: -
cdr3_aa: CASSSFGTASGNTIYF
cdr3_nt: TGTGCCAGCAGTAGTTTCGGGACAGCGTCTGGAAACACCATATATTTT

d_call: -
j_call: TRBJ1-5
v_call: TRBV10-1
clone_size: -
cdr3_aa: CASSPDRNQPQHF
cdr3_nt: TGCGCCAGCAGTCCGGACAGAAATCAGCCCCAGCATTTT

d_call: -
j_call: TRBJ2-1
v_call: TRBV2
clone_size: -
cdr3_aa: CASSEGTRASLGPYNEQFF
cdr3_nt: TGTGCCAGCAGTGAAGGCACGCGGGCATCCCTTGGCCCCTACAATGAGCAGTTCTTC

d_call: -
j_call: TRBJ2-1
v_call: TRBV28
clone_size: -
cdr3_aa: CASSLENRAEQFF
cdr3_nt: TGTGCCAGCAGCTTAGAAAATAGAGCGGAGCAGTTCTTC

d_call: -
j_call: TRBJ2-7
v_call: TRBV5-1
clone_size: once
cdr3_aa: CASRPQDTSYEQYF
cdr3_nt: TGCGCCAGCAGACCACAGGATACCTCCTACGAGCAGTACTTC

d_call: -
j_call: TRBJ2-1
v_call: TRBV5-8
clone_size: -
cdr3_aa: CASGSYIDRGVDEQFF
cdr3_nt: TGTGCCAGCGGCTCCTATATCGACAGAGGGGTCGATGAGCAGTTCTTC

d_call: -
j_call: TRBJ1-2
v_call: TRBV27
clone_size: -
cdr3_aa: CASRSTLGRIYGYTF
cdr3_nt: TGTGCCAGCAGGAGTACCCTGGGACGGATCTATGGCTACACCTTC

d_call: TRBD2
j_call: TRBJ2-5
v_call: TRBV2
clone_size: few
cdr3_aa: CASMGGVQETQYF
cdr3_nt: TGTGCCAGCATGGGGGGGGTCCAAGAGACCCAGTACTTC

d_call: -
j_call: TRBJ1-5
v_call: TRBV28
clone_size: few
cdr3_aa: CASSSIRSGRADSDQPQHF
cdr3_nt: TGTGCCAGCAGTTCCATCCGATCGGGCAGGGCGGATTCTGATCAGCCCCAGCATTTT

d_call: -
j_call: TRBJ1-3
v_call: TRBV7-2
clone_size: -
cdr3_aa: CASSLGADAGNTIYF
cdr3_nt: TGTGCCAGCAGCTTAGGGGCAGATGCCGGAAACACCATATATTTT

d_call: -
j_call: TRBJ2-3
v_call: TRBV15
clone_size: -
cdr3_aa: CATSSNRGDTQYF
cdr3_nt: TGTGCCACCAGCAGCAATCGGGGGGATACGCAGTATTTT

d_call: TRBD1
j_call: TRBJ1-2
v_call: TRBV28
clone_size: -
cdr3_aa: CASSPTGDGYTF
cdr3_nt: TGTGCCAGCAGTCCAACAGGGGACGGCTACACCTTC

d_call: -
j_call: TRBJ2-7
v_call: TRBV5-5
clone_size: once
cdr3_aa: CASSWTTSEQYF
cdr3_nt: TGTGCCAGCAGCTGGACTACGTCGGAGCAGTACTTC

d_call: -
j_call: TRBJ2-7
v_call: TRBV6-1
clone_size: few
cdr3_aa: CASSEVGITSSGYF
cdr3_nt: TGTGCCAGCAGTGAAGTGGGAATCACGAGCAGTGGGTACTTC

d_call: -
j_call: TRBJ1-5
v_call: TRBV5-1
clone_size: -
cdr3_aa: CASSMGGNQPQHF
cdr3_nt: TGCGCCAGCAGCATGGGAGGCAATCAGCCCCAGCATTTT

d_call: -
j_call: TRBJ1-5
v_call: TRBV4-1
clone_size: -
cdr3_aa: CASSRPEAQPQHF
cdr3_nt: TGCGCCAGCAGCCGCCCCGAGGCGCAGCCCCAGCATTTT

d_call: -
j_call: TRBJ1-2
v_call: TRBV5-4
clone_size: -
cdr3_aa: CASSSGGGTSGYTF
cdr3_nt: TGTGCCAGCAGCTCGGGAGGGGGTACGAGTGGCTACACCTTC

d_call: TRBD2
j_call: TRBJ2-1
v_call: TRBV27
clone_size: few
cdr3_aa: CASSFVAGGYYNEQFF
cdr3_nt: TGTGCCAGCAGTTTTGTAGCGGGTGGCTACTACAATGAGCAGTTCTTC

d_call: -
j_call: TRBJ1-5
v_call: TRBV19
clone_size: -
cdr3_aa: CASSINPGDQPQHF
cdr3_nt: TGTGCCAGTAGTATTAACCCCGGGGATCAGCCCCAGCATTTT

d_call: -
j_call: TRBJ1-1
v_call: TRBV27
clone_size: -
cdr3_aa: CASRPDGSRDTEAFF
cdr3_nt: TGTGCCAGCAGGCCTGACGGATCTCGAGACACTGAAGCTTTCTTT

d_call: -
j_call: TRBJ1-4
v_call: TRBV7-9
clone_size: few
cdr3_aa: CASSPRGRPDEKLFF
cdr3_nt: TGTGCCAGCAGCCCCCGCGGACGTCCCGATGAAAAACTGTTTTTT

d_call: TRBD1
j_call: TRBJ2-3
v_call: TRBV7-9
clone_size: -
cdr3_aa: CASSYDRDEVLDTQYF
cdr3_nt: TGTGCCAGCAGTTACGACAGGGACGAGGTTTTAGATACGCAGTATTTT

d_call: -
j_call: TRBJ1-4
v_call: TRBV25-1
clone_size: few
cdr3_aa: CASSVQRDGKLFF
cdr3_nt: TGTGCCAGCAGTGTACAAAGGGATGGAAAACTGTTTTTT

d_call: -
j_call: TRBJ2-7
v_call: TRBV6-5
clone_size: -
cdr3_aa: CASSYSTVTYEQYF
cdr3_nt: TGTGCCAGCAGTTACTCGACAGTTACCTACGAGCAGTACTTC

d_call: -
j_call: TRBJ1-5
v_call: TRBV6-5
clone_size: -
cdr3_aa: CASSYGNQPQHF
cdr3_nt: TGTGCCAGCAGTTACGGAAATCAGCCCCAGCATTTT

d_call: TRBD1
j_call: TRBJ1-1
v_call: TRBV29-1
clone_size: -
cdr3_aa: CSGRTGGDTEAFF
cdr3_nt: TGCAGCGGACGGACAGGGGGGGATACTGAAGCTTTCTTT

d_call: -
j_call: TRBJ1-1
v_call: TRBV30
clone_size: -
cdr3_aa: CAWSPDSTANTEAFF
cdr3_nt: TGTGCCTGGAGTCCAGATTCGACAGCTAACACTGAAGCTTTCTTT

d_call: -
j_call: TRBJ1-1
v_call: TRBV29-1
clone_size: -
cdr3_aa: CSGAIQENTEAFF
cdr3_nt: TGCAGCGGTGCAATACAGGAGAACACTGAAGCTTTCTTT

d_call: TRBD2
j_call: TRBJ2-7
v_call: TRBV9
clone_size: -
cdr3_aa: CASSVSSGRYEQYF
cdr3_nt: TGTGCCAGCAGCGTTTCTAGCGGGAGGTACGAGCAGTACTTC

d_call: -
j_call: TRBJ2-7
v_call: TRBV2
clone_size: -
cdr3_aa: CASIDLLTYEQYF
cdr3_nt: TGTGCCAGCATTGACCTCTTAACCTACGAGCAGTACTTC

d_call: -
j_call: TRBJ1-1
v_call: TRBV6-5
clone_size: -
cdr3_aa: CASRGVGTNTEAFF
cdr3_nt: TGTGCCAGCAGGGGGGTTGGGACGAACACTGAAGCTTTCTTT

d_call: -
j_call: TRBJ2-5
v_call: TRBV27
clone_size: -
cdr3_aa: CASSRRQLQETQYF
cdr3_nt: TGTGCCAGCAGCAGGCGACAGTTACAAGAGACCCAGTACTTC

d_call: -
j_call: TRBJ1-5
v_call: TRBV20-1
clone_size: few
cdr3_aa: CSARSGEPQHF
cdr3_nt: TGCAGTGCTAGGTCCGGGGAGCCCCAGCATTTT

d_call: -
j_call: TRBJ1-4
v_call: TRBV2
clone_size: -
cdr3_aa: CASSGPDATNEKLFF
cdr3_nt: TGTGCCAGCAGTGGGCCCGATGCAACTAATGAAAAACTGTTTTTT

d_call: TRBD1
j_call: TRBJ2-2
v_call: TRBV6-6
clone_size: few
cdr3_aa: CASSYTTGVGGELFF
cdr3_nt: TGTGCCAGCAGCTACACTACAGGGGTGGGCGGGGAGCTGTTTTTT

d_call: -
j_call: TRBJ1-2
v_call: TRBV6-6
clone_size: once
cdr3_aa: CASKAAGATGYTF
cdr3_nt: TGTGCCAGCAAGGCCGCGGGGGCTACTGGCTACACCTTC

d_call: -
j_call: TRBJ2-2
v_call: TRBV18
clone_size: -
cdr3_aa: CASSPQTGHMMNTGELFF
cdr3_nt: TGTGCCAGCTCACCACAAACCGGACACATGATGAACACCGGGGAGCTGTTTTTT

d_call: TRBD1
j_call: TRBJ2-7
v_call: TRBV4-3
clone_size: -
cdr3_aa: CASSQDPGQGTEQYF
cdr3_nt: TGCGCCAGCAGCCAAGATCCGGGACAGGGTACCGAGCAGTACTTC

d_call: -
j_call: TRBJ2-1
v_call: TRBV28
clone_size: -
cdr3_aa: CASRTQDNEQFF
cdr3_nt: TGTGCCAGCAGAACTCAGGACAATGAGCAGTTCTTC

d_call: -
j_call: TRBJ2-6
v_call: TRBV7-8
clone_size: -
cdr3_aa: CASSHQTGPGANVLTF
cdr3_nt: TGTGCCAGCAGCCACCAAACAGGGCCCGGGGCCAACGTCCTGACTTTC

d_call: TRBD1
j_call: TRBJ2-7
v_call: TRBV5-4
clone_size: -
cdr3_aa: CASSLARQGPHYEQYF
cdr3_nt: TGTGCCAGCAGCTTGGCCAGACAGGGCCCCCACTACGAGCAGTACTTC

d_call: -
j_call: TRBJ2-5
v_call: TRBV6-6
clone_size: -
cdr3_aa: CASREGTYQETQYF
cdr3_nt: TGTGCCAGCAGAGAAGGGACATACCAAGAGACCCAGTACTTC

d_call: TRBD2
j_call: TRBJ2-1
v_call: TRBV30
clone_size: -
cdr3_aa: CAWRQQTGLAGGAYNEQFF
cdr3_nt: TGTGCCTGGAGGCAACAGACGGGACTAGCGGGAGGAGCCTACAATGAGCAGTTCTTC

d_call: TRBD2
j_call: TRBJ2-5
v_call: TRBV7-4
clone_size: -
cdr3_aa: CASSLAGGQETQYF
cdr3_nt: TGTGCCAGCAGCTTAGCGGGAGGGCAAGAGACCCAGTACTTC

d_call: -
j_call: TRBJ2-1
v_call: TRBV5-6
clone_size: -
cdr3_aa: CASSLFSGPYNEQFF
cdr3_nt: TGTGCCAGCAGCTTGTTCAGCGGTCCTTACAATGAGCAGTTCTTC

d_call: -
j_call: TRBJ2-2
v_call: TRBV28
clone_size: once
cdr3_aa: CASSLSSPIADANTGELFF
cdr3_nt: TGTGCCAGCAGTTTATCATCACCAATTGCGGACGCGAACACCGGGGAGCTGTTTTTT

d_call: -
j_call: TRBJ1-4
v_call: TRBV6-9
clone_size: -
cdr3_aa: CASSISPSGEKLFF
cdr3_nt: TGTGCCAGCAGTATATCGCCCAGCGGAGAAAAACTGTTTTTT

d_call: -
j_call: TRBJ2-6
v_call: TRBV5-1
clone_size: -
cdr3_aa: CASSSYGGPGANVLTF
cdr3_nt: TGCGCCAGCAGCTCTTACGGCGGACCGGGGGCCAACGTCCTGACTTTC

d_call: -
j_call: TRBJ1-1
v_call: TRBV6-6
clone_size: -
cdr3_aa: CASSYWGTEAFF
cdr3_nt: TGTGCCAGCAGTTACTGGGGCACTGAAGCTTTCTTT

d_call: -
j_call: TRBJ1-1
v_call: TRBV28
clone_size: -
cdr3_aa: CASSFLRGVEAFF
cdr3_nt: TGTGCCAGCAGTTTTTTGAGGGGAGTGGAAGCTTTCTTT

d_call: -
j_call: TRBJ2-3
v_call: TRBV19
clone_size: -
cdr3_aa: CASSISSATDTQYF
cdr3_nt: TGTGCCAGTAGTATCTCTAGCGCCACAGATACGCAGTATTTT

d_call: TRBD1
j_call: TRBJ1-4
v_call: TRBV5-4
clone_size: -
cdr3_aa: CASSSQGAGKLFF
cdr3_nt: TGTGCCAGCAGTTCACAGGGGGCAGGTAAACTGTTTTTT

d_call: -
j_call: TRBJ2-4
v_call: TRBV30
clone_size: few
cdr3_aa: CAWGDTSRDKYF
cdr3_nt: TGTGCCTGGGGGGACACCTCAAGGGACAAGTACTTC

d_call: -
j_call: TRBJ1-1
v_call: TRBV29-1
clone_size: -
cdr3_aa: CSVARAGTEAFF
cdr3_nt: TGCAGCGTTGCCCGGGCTGGCACTGAAGCTTTCTTT

d_call: -
j_call: TRBJ2-5
v_call: TRBV25-1
clone_size: -
cdr3_aa: CASSGGGWYRGQETQYF
cdr3_nt: TGTGCCAGCAGCGGGGGTGGGTGGTACAGGGGACAAGAGACCCAGTACTTC

d_call: -
j_call: TRBJ1-1
v_call: TRBV9
clone_size: few
cdr3_aa: CASSVDSRGTEAFF
cdr3_nt: TGTGCCAGCAGCGTAGATAGTAGGGGCACTGAAGCTTTCTTT